The 3 T cell receptor beta chains given below trace back to one sample, sequenced in a study of cytomegalovirus exposure and HLA in healthy donors. Primers: 60 Vbeta forward and 13 Jbeta reverse. Method: immunoSEQ multiplex PCR; TCRdb's copy keeps in-frame clones and lacks some. Here the sample spans over 150,000 clones, 68% being singletons. Sequencing was carried out using PBMCs. These receptor sequences come from a man aged 50 to 60 in good health and CMV-seronegative.

The chain couples TRBV6-1 to TRBJ1-2; 10 nucleotides line up with TRBD1. Trimming took 6 bases from V and 4 from J; bases not matched to a gene: 8. The germline V gene encodes CDR1 MNHNS and CDR2 SASEGT. There are 15 residues in the CDR3. CDR3: CASRERGQGVYGYTF. The CDR3 DNA sequence: TGTGCCAGCAGGGAACGAGGACAGGGGGTCTATGGCTACACCTTC.

This chain links TRBV5-1 with TRBJ2-7; D is perhaps TRBD1 (5 bases). The CDR3 is made up of 15 amino acids. Germline CDR1 is SGHRS and CDR2 is YFSETQ. Trimming took off 0 bases at V and 5 bases at J, with 15 bases between the two ends. CDR3: CASSLVSPGRDEQYF. CDR3 coding DNA: TGCGCCAGCAGCTTGGTTTCTCCAGGGCGCGACGAGCAGTACTTC.

The rearrangement joins TRBV11-2 to TRBJ2-7; a possible D gene is TRBD1 (6 bases). The germline V gene encodes CDR1 SGHAT and CDR2 FQNNGV. CDR3 length: 14 residues. The V gene lost 4 bases and the J gene lost 3 bases, with 13 bases spanning the gap. The DNA for the CDR3 is TGTGCCAGCAGCTCGGACAGTTCGTTCTACGAGCAGTACTTC. This codes for CASSSDSSFYEQYF. The full variable domain, completed using reference TRBV11-2 and TRBJ2-7, is EAGVAQSPRYKIIEKRQSVAFWCNPISGHATLYWYQQILGQGPKLLIQFQNNGVVDDSQLPKDRFSAERLKGVDSTLKIQPAKLEDSAVYLCASSSDSSFYEQYFGPGTRLTVT.